The rows below give T cell receptor beta chains drawn from one sample of a study of blood T cell repertoires in COVID-19. TCRdb's copy holds only in-frame clones and misses some; the assay was immunoSEQ multiplex PCR. Found here are 250,000 to 300,000 clones, 86% of them singletons; the top ten hold 9.5% to 15%. Material for sequencing was peripheral blood. The receptors originated from a woman aged 25 to 39 with COVID-19, enrolled during active disease. The CDR3 runs from the conserved cysteine through the conserved F or W.

CDR3 protein: CASSLFPGQVYEQYF
J gene: TRBJ2-7
V gene: TRBV7-2

CDR3 protein: CASRADVNTEAFF
J gene: TRBJ1-1
V gene: TRBV5-1

CDR3 protein: CASSIVGGGSDTQYF
J gene: TRBJ2-3
V gene: TRBV19

CDR3 protein: CAWRQVLSEQFF
J gene: TRBJ2-1
V gene: TRBV30

CDR3 protein: CASSPRDRHNYGYTF
J gene: TRBJ1-2
V gene: TRBV7-9

CDR3 protein: CASGEQGAAPFF
J gene: TRBJ1-4
V gene: TRBV25-1

CDR3 protein: CATSPGTGYEQYF
J gene: TRBJ2-7
V gene: TRBV24-1

CDR3 protein: CATSDLRETQYF
J gene: TRBJ2-5
V gene: TRBV24-1

CDR3 protein: CASSLPPGGSYNEQFF
J gene: TRBJ2-1
V gene: TRBV27

CDR3 protein: CASSLVQGSHGYTF
J gene: TRBJ1-2
V gene: TRBV5-1

CDR3 protein: CASSQYGGAILETQYF
J gene: TRBJ2-5
V gene: TRBV4-1

CDR3 protein: CASSQVLDRGEDTQYF
J gene: TRBJ2-3
V gene: TRBV3-1/TRBV3-2